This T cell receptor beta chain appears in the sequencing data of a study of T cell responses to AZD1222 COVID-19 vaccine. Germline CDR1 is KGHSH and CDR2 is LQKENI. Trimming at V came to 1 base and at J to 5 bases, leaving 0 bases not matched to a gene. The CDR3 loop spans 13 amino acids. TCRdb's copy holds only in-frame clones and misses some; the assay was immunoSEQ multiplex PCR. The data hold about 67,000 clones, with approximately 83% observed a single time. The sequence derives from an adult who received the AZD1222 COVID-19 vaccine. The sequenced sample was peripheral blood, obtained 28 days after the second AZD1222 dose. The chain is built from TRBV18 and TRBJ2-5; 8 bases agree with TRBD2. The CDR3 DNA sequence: TGTGCCAGCTCACCACTAGCGGGGGAGACCCAGTACTTC. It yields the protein CASSPLAGETQYF.